This T cell receptor (beta chain) was sequenced in a study of blood T cell repertoires in COVID-19. Study information: Sites across the United States, Italy and Spain contributed samples from acute and convalescent COVID-19. The cDNA or gDNA used as material had been derived from T cells, B-cell-depleted T cells, or PBMCs.

V shed 5 bases and J 5 bases; nucleotides not matched to a gene: 9. The length of the CDR3 is 15 residues. CDR1 PRHDT and CDR2 FYEKMQ come from the germline V gene (reference sequence). Authors' analysis steps: Reference gene primer amplification yielded estimated nucleated cell counts. Generated by immunoSEQ multiplex PCR, the TCRdb table keeps only in-frame clones and is missing some. V and J calls and clone size are given by that table; D and trimming were obtained from the DNA. The repertoire holds nearly 50,000 clones, with around 87% as singletons. The chain carries TRBV13 and TRBJ2-7; 10 bases agree with TRBD2. What was sequenced was peripheral blood. The origin of this receptor is a man between 35 and 55 years old with active COVID-19. CDR3 residues: CASSTSPSGSNEQYF. The CDR3, as DNA: TGTGCCAGCAGCACCTCCCCTAGCGGGAGTAACGAGCAGTACTTC. The complete variable domain, with remaining parts taken from reference TRBV13 and TRBJ2-7, reads AAGVIQSPRHLIKEKRETATLKCYPIPRHDTVYWYQQGPGQDPQFLISFYEKMQSDKGSIPDRFSAQQFSDYHSELNMSSLELGDSALYFCASSTSPSGSNEQYFGPGTRLTVT.